The 29 T cell receptor beta chains reported below all come from one sample, sequenced in a study of T cell repertoires in cytomegalovirus infection. TCRdb re-analysed the reads in MiXCR, keeping a single row per CDR3 protein. The sample lists some 390,000 distinct CDR3 sequences, approximately 18% seen once, with around 9.3% in the top ten. Material: PBMCs. These receptors were taken from a human donor in good health (CMV status not recorded). Some clones in this sample may be carry-over from other donors' samples.

This clonotype turned up a few times. V usage is TRBV6-1 and J usage is TRBJ1-1, with D perhaps matching TRBD1 (6 bases). This CDR3 contains 12 residues. V lost 6 bases and J 8 bases, leaving 13 bases between the germline ends. Germline V CDR1 and CDR2: MNHNS, SASEGT. CDR3 sequence reads: CASSRGPPEAFF. For the CDR3, the DNA is TGTGCCAGCAGCAGGGGTCCTCCCGAAGCTTTCTTT.

CDR3 residues: CAISGGRLSGANVLTF. In DNA, the CDR3 is TGTGCCATCAGTGGTGGCCGCCTCTCTGGGGCCAACGTCCTGACTTTC. V gene TRBV10-3 combines with J gene TRBJ2-6; no reliable D call. CDR1 is ENHRY and CDR2 is SYGVKD in the germline V gene. The CDR3 totals 16 residues. V gave up 4 bases and J gave up 0 bases, with 10 bases separating them.

There are a few counts of this clonotype. The J gene is TRBJ1-5, the V gene TRBV28; 11 positions agree with TRBD1. The CDR3 has 19 residues. Trimming took 5 bases from V and 4 from J; bases not matched to a gene: 16. Germline CDR1 is MDHEN and CDR2 is SYDVKM. CDR3 loop: CASSPKGQGAIDWNQPQHF. CDR3 nucleotides: TGTGCCAGCAGTCCAAAAGGACAGGGGGCAATAGATTGGAATCAGCCCCAGCATTTT.

This clonotype showed up many times. The genes are TRBV7-2 and TRBJ2-3; 9 positions agree with TRBD2. Germline V lookup: CDR1 SGHTA, CDR2 FQGNSA. The CDR3 consists of 21 residues. V lost 0 bases to trimming and J lost 1 base; unmatched junction nucleotides: 17. The CDR3 coding sequence is TGTGCCAGCAGCTTAGCGCTTCCGGGCGGGAGGGCCCGACTTGGCACAGATACGCAGTATTTT. Residues: CASSLALPGGRARLGTDTQYF.

The rearrangement joins TRBV4-2 to TRBJ2-1, with 9 bases matching TRBD2. After removal of 0 bases from V and 9 bases from J, the junction contained 9 bases not matched to a gene. Germline V gene sequence: CDR1 LGHNA, CDR2 YNFKEQ. This CDR3 region has 16 residues. The CDR3 nucleotides read TGTGCCAGCAGCCAAGAGGCCGGGACTAGCTTTGGTGAGCAGTTCTTC. Translated, it gives CASSQEAGTSFGEQFF.

This clonotype was seen a few times. This chain joins TRBV6-2 or TRBV6-3 and TRBJ2-1, with 10 bases aligning to TRBD1. V gave up 6 bases and J gave up 10 bases; unmatched junction bases: 9. This CDR3 is built from 14 residues. Germline lookup yields CDR1 MNHEY and CDR2 SVGEGT. The CDR3 DNA reads TGTGCCAGCAGAAAGGGACAGGGGCTTGGCGAGCAGTTCTTC. Protein sequence: CASRKGQGLGEQFF.

Ten or more counts support this clonotype. The chain is built from TRBV7-6 and TRBJ1-6; D remains unclear. The germline V gene encodes CDR1 SGHVS and CDR2 FNYEAQ. Trimming pared 1 base from V and 0 bases from J, leaving 10 bases between. The CDR3 is 17 amino acids. For the CDR3, the DNA is TGTGCCAGCAGCTTAGGGCCTTATGGCTCCTATAATTCACCCCTCCACTTT. Protein sequence: CASSLGPYGSYNSPLHF.

The chain joins TRBV6-5 to TRBJ1-1; no definite D call. Germline lookup yields CDR1 MNHEY and CDR2 SVGAGI. V dropped 6 bases and J dropped 7 bases, with 9 bases sitting between them. The CDR3 is made up of 11 amino acids. The CDR3 DNA reads TGTGCCAGCAGATCGGCTTATGAAGCTTTCTTT. Translation: CASRSAYEAFF.

The chain has TRBV6-6 and TRBJ2-2; D is ambiguous. CDR1 and CDR2 from the germline V gene are MNHNY and SVGAGI (reference sequence). The V end lost 6 bases, the J end lost 6 bases, and 11 bases lay between the germline ends. This CDR3 has 13 amino acids. This CDR3 reads CASSQLLAGELFF. Here the CDR3 DNA reads TGTGCCAGCAGCCAGTTGCTGGCCGGGGAGCTGTTTTTT.

This clonotype came up many times. CDR3 bases: TGTGCCAGCAGCTCCCCGGGCAGGGAAAATGAAAAACTGTTTTTT. Amino acid sequence: CASSSPGRENEKLFF. The chain is built from TRBV7-8 and TRBJ1-4, with D possibly being TRBD1 (5 bases). The CDR3 extends over 15 amino acids. The germline gives CDR1 SGHVS, CDR2 FQNEAQ. The V and J ends lost 4 bases and 5 bases respectively, with 14 bases between them.

The chain employs TRBV11-2 and TRBJ1-3; unclear D gene. Trimming left V 2 bases short and J 0 bases short, with 20 bases between. Per germline, CDR1 SGHAT and CDR2 FQNNGV. CDR3 length: 19 amino acids. The CDR3 sequence: CASSLPRGVPPISGNTIYF. The CDR3 nucleotides are TGTGCCAGCAGCTTACCCCGAGGCGTACCCCCGATCTCTGGAAACACCATATATTTT.

This clonotype was found a few times. V and J are TRBV12-3 or TRBV12-4 and TRBJ1-5, with a tentative D call TRBD1 (5 bases). This CDR3 spans 14 amino acids. V lost 8 bases and J 2 bases, leaving 13 bases between the germline ends. This CDR3 is CASSSWGGNQPQHF. The DNA for the CDR3 is TGTGCCAGCTCATCTTGGGGGGGCAATCAGCCCCAGCATTTT.

This clonotype was counted ten times or more. The chain carries TRBV7-6 and TRBJ2-1, with TRBD1 matching 8 bases. V was pared by 5 bases and J by 9 bases, with 9 bases of the junction left unmatched. Germline V gene lookup returns CDR1 SGHVS and CDR2 FNYEAQ. The CDR3 is 14 amino acids. CDR3 protein: CASSTGQGGSEQFF. The CDR3 nucleotides read TGTGCCAGCAGCACCGGACAGGGTGGTTCTGAGCAGTTCTTC.

The CDR3 bases are TGTGCCAGCAGCCAAGGGGGGTTCACGGGCCCTGAAGCTTTCTTT. Translation gives CASSQGGFTGPEAFF. The rearrangement links TRBV14 to TRBJ1-1; maybe TRBD1 (5 bases). V lost 1 base and J lost 6, with 15 bases in between. This CDR3 has 15 amino acids. Looked up from germline, CDR1 is SGHDN and CDR2 is FVKESK.

This clonotype has at least ten counts. The chain couples TRBV28 to TRBJ1-3, with no clear D. Germline V gene sequence: CDR1 MDHEN, CDR2 SYDVKM. Trimming took off 2 bases at V and 0 bases at J, with 11 bases between the two ends. This CDR3 is 16 amino acids long. CDR3 region: CASSLRGGVSGNTIYF. For the CDR3, the DNA is TGTGCCAGCAGTTTACGTGGCGGAGTCTCTGGAAACACCATATATTTT.

This clonotype was seen at least ten times. The chain couples TRBV12-3 or TRBV12-4 to TRBJ1-5; TRBD1 is a possible D gene (5 bases). Trimming stripped 5 bases from V and 0 bases from J, with 14 bases between. The CDR3 is 16 amino acids. The CDR3 is CASSQKGFYSNQPQHF. CDR3 bases: TGTGCCAGCAGTCAAAAGGGGTTCTATAGCAATCAGCCCCAGCATTTT.

The chain employs TRBV27 and TRBJ2-7, with 11 bases matching TRBD2. This CDR3 contains 16 residues. Germline lookup yields CDR1 MNHEY and CDR2 SMNVEV (reference sequence). The V gene end was trimmed by 4 bases and the J gene end by 7 bases; junction bases not matched to a gene: 12. In nucleotides, the CDR3 is TGTGCCAGCAGTTCCCCCGGGACTAGCGGAGGCTTGGAGCAGTACTTC. Its protein is CASSSPGTSGGLEQYF.

This clonotype was counted ten times or more. This sequence joins TRBV7-2 and TRBJ2-5; D may correspond to TRBD1 or TRBD2 (5 bases each). Germline loops: CDR1 SGHTA, CDR2 FQGNSA. The CDR3 is 14 residues long. The germline V and J ends were trimmed by 5 bases and 5 bases, with 15 bases remaining between them. CDR3 coding DNA: TGTGCCAGCAGCGACCGGGGCCAGCGGGAGACCCAGTACTTC. Translated: CASSDRGQRETQYF. Filled out from reference TRBV7-2 and TRBJ2-5, the complete variable domain reads GAGVSQSPSNKVTEKGKDVELRCDPISGHTALYWYRQSLGQGLEFLIYFQGNSAPDKSGLPSDRFSAERTGGSVSTLTIQRTQQEDSAVYLCASSDRGQRETQYFGPGTRLLVL.

The V and J genes are TRBV5-1 and TRBJ1-5, with D hard to call. Trimming removed 4 bases from V and 0 bases from J, with 17 bases in between. Per germline, CDR1 SGHRS and CDR2 YFSETQ. The CDR3 length is 17 residues. The CDR3 bases are TGCGCCAGCAGCCCTGGCTCGGGTCCCAATAGCAATCAGCCCCAGCATTTT. It is translated as CASSPGSGPNSNQPQHF.

The chain carries TRBV20-1 and TRBJ2-7, with 10 bases that match TRBD1. J was trimmed by 5 bases and V by 3 bases; bases with no gene match: 1. Germline lookup yields CDR1 DFQATT and CDR2 SNEGSKA (reference sequence). This CDR3 spans 12 amino acids. The CDR3 coding sequence is TGCAGTGCTAGGGGGACAGGGGACGAGCAGTACTTC. Translating gives CSARGTGDEQYF.

CDR3 coding DNA: TGTGCCAGCAGGGGGAACGTTCCCGGGGAGCTGTTTTTT. Its translation is CASRGNVPGELFF. The chain carries TRBV2 and TRBJ2-2; D is unresolved. Per the germline V gene, CDR1 is SNHLY and CDR2 is FYNNEI. V gave up 6 bases and J gave up 6 bases, with 11 bases separating them. The CDR3 has 13 amino acids.

The sample holds many counts of this clonotype. J is TRBJ2-3 and V is TRBV28; TRBD1 aligns across 8 bases. The CDR3 extends over 16 amino acids. V was pared by 4 bases and J by 5 bases, with 11 bases of the junction left unmatched. Germline V gene sequence: CDR1 MDHEN, CDR2 SYDVKM. CDR3 loop: CASSSERGQAGDTQYF. In nucleotides, the CDR3 is TGTGCCAGCAGTTCGGAAAGGGGACAGGCGGGAGATACGCAGTATTTT.

The rearrangement uses TRBV12-3 or TRBV12-4 and TRBJ2-7; TRBD2 aligns across 15 bases. J lost 3 bases, V lost 5 bases, and 11 bases had no gene match. This CDR3 comprises 18 residues. The CDR3 DNA is TGTGCCAGCAGTCCTGGACTAGCGGGGGGGTCGGGTATCTACGAGCAGTACTTC. This gives the protein CASSPGLAGGSGIYEQYF.

This clonotype was counted ten times or more. The chain carries TRBV7-2 and TRBJ2-7, with a tentative D call TRBD2 (5 bases). V gave up 3 bases and J gave up 4 bases, with 16 bases separating them. The CDR3 sequence is 15 residues long. Germline V gene lookup returns CDR1 SGHTA and CDR2 FQGNSA. CDR3 bases: TGTGCCAGCAGCTTGTCTAGCCTAAAGCCTTACGAGCAGTACTTC. It specifies CASSLSSLKPYEQYF.

In this sample, this clonotype turned up many times. The chain recombines TRBV12-3 or TRBV12-4 with TRBJ1-5; possible D gene TRBD1, 6 bases. This CDR3 spans 14 amino acids. Trimming pared 3 bases from V and 4 bases from J, leaving 10 bases between. The CDR3 loop is CASSFIDRNQPQHF. CDR3 coding DNA: TGTGCCAGCAGTTTCATTGACAGGAATCAGCCCCAGCATTTT.

This clonotype has a count of ten or more. The CDR3 nucleotides read TGTGCCAGCACCCAGCTGGGGGGGGCGAACACAGATACGCAGTATTTT. Its translation: CASTQLGGANTDTQYF. The V call is TRBV2, the J call TRBJ2-3, with D perhaps matching TRBD2 (7 bases). Looked up from germline, CDR1 is SNHLY and CDR2 is FYNNEI. Between the trimmed V and J ends, which lost 7 bases and 2 bases, there was a span of 19 bases. CDR3 length equals 16 residues.

This clonotype was picked up a small number of times. The V gene is TRBV12-3 or TRBV12-4, the J gene TRBJ1-2; 7 bases line up with TRBD1. The CDR3 sequence is 15 residues long. V was clipped by 6 bases and J by 4 bases; unmatched bases: 11. The CDR3 DNA reads TGTGCCAGCAGGCCTCCGGGACAGACAAGCTATGGCTACACCTTC. Protein product: CASRPPGQTSYGYTF.

The chain employs TRBV27 and TRBJ2-3; 8 bases are a match to TRBD2. The CDR3 runs to 15 residues. CDR1 and CDR2 (germline): MNHEY, SMNVEV (reference sequence). The V and J ends lost 6 bases and 3 bases, in that order; junction bases with no gene match: 8. Written as DNA, the CDR3 is TGTGCCAGCAGGTCCCAGGGACTAGTTACAGATACGCAGTATTTT. It encodes CASRSQGLVTDTQYF.

This sequence joins TRBV19 and TRBJ1-2; D is undetermined. The V end was cut by 10 bases, the J end by 8 bases, with 14 bases between. This CDR3 contains 11 residues. CDR1 LNHDA and CDR2 SQIVND come from the germline V gene (reference sequence). CDR3 nucleotides: TGTGCCACCAGATTCCCGTCCGGCTACACCTTC. Protein product: CATRFPSGYTF.